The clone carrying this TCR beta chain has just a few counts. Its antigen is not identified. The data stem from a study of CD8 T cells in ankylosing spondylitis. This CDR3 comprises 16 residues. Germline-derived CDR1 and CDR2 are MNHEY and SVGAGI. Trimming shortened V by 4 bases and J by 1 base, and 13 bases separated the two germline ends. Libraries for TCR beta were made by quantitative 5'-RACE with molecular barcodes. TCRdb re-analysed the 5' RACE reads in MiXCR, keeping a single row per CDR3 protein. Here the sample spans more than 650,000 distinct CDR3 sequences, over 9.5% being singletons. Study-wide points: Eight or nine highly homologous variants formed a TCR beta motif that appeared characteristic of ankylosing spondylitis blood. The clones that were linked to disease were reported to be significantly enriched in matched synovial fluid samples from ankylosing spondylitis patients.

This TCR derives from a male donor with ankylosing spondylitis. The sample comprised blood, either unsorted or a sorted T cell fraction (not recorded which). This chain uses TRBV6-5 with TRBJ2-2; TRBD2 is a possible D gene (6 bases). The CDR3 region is CASSSRRSGNTGELFF. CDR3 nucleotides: TGTGCCAGCAGTTCCCGGCGTAGCGGGAACACCGGGGAGCTGTTTTTT.